This T cell receptor (beta chain) is drawn from a study of T cell changes during pregnancy in multiple sclerosis. The CDR3 runs 15 residues. Germline lookup yields CDR1 SEHNR and CDR2 FQNEAQ (reference sequence). With 1 base removed from V and 3 bases from J, the gap between germline ends came to 12 bases. Some clones are missing from TCRdb's copy, which holds only in-frame ones; the method was immunoSEQ multiplex PCR. This table has around 37,000 clones, roughly 90% appearing once. This rearrangement joins TRBV7-9 to TRBJ2-5; D might be TRBD2 (5 bases). This receptor was obtained from a female donor with multiple sclerosis, enrolled in a pregnancy study. The sequences come from CD8+ T cells from peripheral blood mononuclear cells, collected before pregnancy. The DNA of the CDR3 is TGTGCCAGCAGCTTAGTACGGGGAAGCAAAGAGACCCAGTACTTC. Translation: CASSLVRGSKETQYF.